These 32 T cell receptor beta chains were all obtained from the same sample, sequenced in a study of blood T cell repertoires in COVID-19. Profiled with immunoSEQ multiplex PCR; TCRdb holds only in-frame clones, not every one. Among some 250,000 clones, over 70% were seen once, and the ten largest hold over 3%. Sequencing was performed on peripheral blood. The origin of the receptors is a woman older than 75 with acute or convalescent COVID-19.

The CDR3 region has the DNA TGTGCCACCAGCAGAGATCAGGGGGCGAACACTGAAGCTTTCTTT. It translates to CATSRDQGANTEAFF. The chain joins TRBV15 to TRBJ1-1; 8 positions match TRBD1. The V gene end was trimmed by 0 bases and the J gene end by 1 base; junction bases not matched to a gene: 1. The CDR3 runs to 15 residues. Germline V lookup: CDR1 LNHNV, CDR2 YYDKDF (reference sequence).

CDR3 in DNA: TGTGCCAGCAGCCACCACGGAGCGGCCGGGGAGCTGTTTTTT. Translating it yields CASSHHGAAGELFF. The chain links TRBV3-1 (or the pseudogene TRBV3-2) to TRBJ2-2, with D perhaps matching TRBD2 (5 bases). Germline V lookup: CDR1 LGHDT, CDR2 YNNKEL (reference sequence). Deletions cut 3 bases from V and 6 bases from J, with 11 bases between. CDR3 length: 14 amino acids.

The V and J genes are TRBV6-6 and TRBJ2-2; maybe TRBD1 (6 bases). Germline V gives CDR1 MNHNY, CDR2 SVGAGI (reference sequence). Trimming left V 2 bases short and J 1 base short, with 8 bases between. The CDR3 has 15 residues. CDR3 residues: CASSYVRGNTGELFF. In nucleotides, the CDR3 is TGTGCCAGCAGTTACGTCAGGGGGAACACCGGGGAGCTGTTTTTT.

This clone showed up many times. This rearrangement joins TRBV6-1 to TRBJ1-5; D is undetermined. V was clipped by 3 bases and J by 2 bases, with 26 bases between them. From germline, CDR1 is MNHNS and CDR2 SASEGT. CDR3 length: 20 amino acids. The CDR3 bases are TGTGCCAGCAGTGAGTTCGAGGGTTGGGTCCTAGCTTCTGGCAATCAGCCCCAGCATTTT. This codes for CASSEFEGWVLASGNQPQHF.

This clone was observed a single time. This sequence joins TRBV5-1 and TRBJ1-2, with a weak D call TRBD1 (5 bases). The V end was cut by 2 bases, the J end by 4 bases, with 12 bases between. Germline V lookup: CDR1 SGHRS, CDR2 YFSETQ. This CDR3 contains 14 residues. The CDR3: CASSFLQGSYGYTF. The CDR3 DNA is TGCGCCAGCAGCTTCCTCCAGGGAAGCTATGGCTACACCTTC.

The rearrangement links TRBV20-1 to TRBJ1-6; D remains unclear. V was clipped by 3 bases and J by 2 bases, with 8 bases between them. The germline CDR1 and CDR2 sequences are DFQATT and SNEGSKA (reference sequence). This CDR3 is 14 amino acids long. CDR3 protein: CSASSGAYNSPLHF. In DNA, the CDR3 is TGCAGTGCTAGTAGCGGGGCCTATAATTCACCCCTCCACTTT.

The chain uses TRBV6-1 and TRBJ2-1; TRBD2 matches at 11 bases. CDR1 is MNHNS, CDR2 SASEGT, per germline. J was trimmed by 6 bases and V by 5 bases; bases with no gene match: 6. This CDR3 region has 15 residues. CDR3 region: CASSSTSGESNEQFF. As DNA, the CDR3 is TGTGCCAGCAGTTCGACTAGCGGGGAGAGCAATGAGCAGTTCTTC.

This chain's CDR3 is CASSKPGQINEKLFF. The CDR3 nucleotides read TGTGCCAGCAGTAAACCGGGACAGATTAATGAAAAACTGTTTTTT. The gene calls are TRBV14 and TRBJ1-4; 7 positions match TRBD1. The CDR3 consists of 15 residues. Germline CDR1 and CDR2: SGHDN and FVKESK. J lost 4 bases, V lost 6 bases, and 8 bases had no gene match.

The chain carries TRBV19 and TRBJ1-2; 9 bases agree with TRBD1. This CDR3 is 15 amino acids long. The V segment lost 1 base and the J segment 8 bases; nucleotides outside the gene matches: 8. CDR1 and CDR2 from the germline V gene are LNHDA and SQIVND (reference sequence). The CDR3 reads CASSIVGTGLSGYTF. The CDR3 DNA follows: TGTGCCAGTAGTATAGTCGGGACAGGGCTTTCGGGCTACACCTTC. Complete variable domain (other parts from reference TRBV19 and TRBJ1-2): DGGITQSPKYLFRKEGQNVTLSCEQNLNHDAMYWYRQDPGQGLRLIYYSQIVNDFQKGDIAEGYSVSREKKESFPLTVTSAQKNPTAFYLCASSIVGTGLSGYTFGSGTRLTVV.

The genes are TRBV7-2 and TRBJ2-5; 9 positions match TRBD2. This CDR3 is 17 amino acids long. Germline trimming cut 1 base from V and 5 bases from J; bases unmatched to any gene: 11. Germline V gene data show CDR1 as SGHTA and CDR2 as FQGNSA. The CDR3: CASSLGLAGDGVETQYF. The CDR3 DNA reads TGTGCCAGCAGCTTAGGGTTAGCGGGAGACGGGGTCGAGACCCAGTACTTC. Full variable domain (outside the CDR3, taken from reference TRBV7-2 and TRBJ2-5): GAGVSQSPSNKVTEKGKDVELRCDPISGHTALYWYRQSLGQGLEFLIYFQGNSAPDKSGLPSDRFSAERTGGSVSTLTIQRTQQEDSAVYLCASSLGLAGDGVETQYFGPGTRLLVL.

The chain has TRBV2 and TRBJ2-1, with 9 bases that match TRBD1. The V gene end was trimmed by 7 bases and the J gene end by 9 bases; junction bases not matched to a gene: 13. The CDR3 runs to 15 residues. Germline V CDR1 and CDR2: SNHLY, FYNNEI. In nucleotides, the CDR3 is TGTGCCAGCACCAGGGACAGGGTTCTTAGGGGTGAGCAGTTCTTC. Translation: CASTRDRVLRGEQFF.

The J gene is TRBJ1-2, the V gene TRBV6-5, with 10 bases fitting TRBD1. CDR3 length: 12 residues. The ends lost 7 bases at V and 7 bases at J; junction bases unmatched: 3. Germline CDR1 reads MNHEY; CDR2 reads SVGAGI. Here the CDR3 DNA reads TGTGCCAGCACCCGGGACAGGGGTGGCTACACCTTC. It specifies CASTRDRGGYTF.

V is TRBV14 and J is TRBJ2-7, with D hard to call. Germline lookup yields CDR1 SGHDN and CDR2 FVKESK. CDR3 length equals 13 residues. Trimming left V 4 bases short and J 5 bases short, with 12 bases between. The CDR3 loop reads CASSPRGVDEQYF. The CDR3 DNA is TGTGCCAGCAGCCCGAGAGGCGTGGACGAGCAGTACTTC.

The chain joins TRBV5-1 to TRBJ1-2, with D maybe TRBD1 (6 bases). This CDR3 is 14 amino acids long. Trimming pared 3 bases from V and 2 bases from J, leaving 11 bases between. Germline V gives CDR1 SGHRS, CDR2 YFSETQ. The CDR3 DNA follows: TGCGCCAGCAGCTCACGGACAGCCAACTATGGCTACACCTTC. Residues: CASSSRTANYGYTF.

The chain couples TRBV14 to TRBJ1-1; TRBD1 matches 8 bases. The CDR3 has 15 amino acids. The germline V gene encodes CDR1 SGHDN and CDR2 FVKESK. After removal of 5 bases from V and 5 bases from J, the junction contained 10 bases not matched to a gene. CDR3 in amino acids: CASSKTGQGRTEAFF. Written as DNA, the CDR3 is TGTGCCAGCAGCAAAACCGGACAGGGTCGGACTGAAGCTTTCTTT.

The chain couples TRBV7-6 to TRBJ1-4; D call uncertain. The CDR3 length is 16 residues. Between the trimmed V and J ends, which lost 2 bases and 1 base, there was a span of 11 bases. CDR1 is SGHVS, CDR2 FNYEAQ, per germline. For the CDR3, the DNA is TGTGCCAGCAGCTTACGGGGAGGGAAAACTAATGAAAAACTGTTTTTT. As protein: CASSLRGGKTNEKLFF. The variable domain in full, completed from reference TRBV7-6 and TRBJ1-4, reads GAGVSQSPRYKVTKRGQDVALRCDPISGHVSLYWYRQALGQGPEFLTYFNYEAQQDKSGLPNDRFSAERPEGSISTLTIQRTEQRDSAMYRCASSLRGGKTNEKLFFGSGTQLSVL.

This clone occurred many times. The chain links TRBV12-3 or TRBV12-4 to TRBJ1-2, with TRBD1 identical over 8 bases. This CDR3 contains 12 residues. After removal of 6 bases from V and 7 bases from J, the junction contained 4 bases not matched to a gene. CDR3 sequence reads: CASSGQGVGYTF. The CDR3 nucleotides read TGTGCCAGCAGCGGACAGGGTGTTGGCTACACCTTC.

The chain joins TRBV5-6 to TRBJ1-3, with no clear D. The CDR3 sequence is 12 residues long. Per the germline V gene, CDR1 is SGHDT and CDR2 is YYEEEE. Trimming took 4 bases from V and 4 from J, leaving 6 bases between them. In nucleotides, the CDR3 is TGTGCCAGCAGCATCTCGGGAAACACCATATATTTT. Translation: CASSISGNTIYF.

This clone appeared a few times. The J gene is TRBJ2-7, the V gene TRBV7-9; perhaps TRBD2 as D (5 bases). The CDR3 has 12 amino acids. Germline V lookup: CDR1 SEHNR, CDR2 FQNEAQ (reference sequence). The V end was cut by 0 bases, the J end by 10 bases, with 10 bases between. CDR3 sequence reads: CASSLARGSQYF. In DNA form, the CDR3 reads TGTGCCAGCAGCTTAGCGCGTGGGAGTCAGTACTTC.

The rearrangement links TRBV7-9 to TRBJ1-2, with TRBD1 identical over 9 bases. J gave up 6 bases and V 3 bases, and 5 bases lay outside the gene matches. This CDR3 is 14 amino acids long. Germline-derived CDR1 and CDR2 are SEHNR and FQNEAQ (reference sequence). The CDR3, as DNA: TGTGCCAGCAGCTTGATGGGACAGGGTAATGGCTACACCTTC. It codes for CASSLMGQGNGYTF.

The chain employs TRBV19 and TRBJ2-7, with D possibly matching TRBD2 (6 bases). Germline CDR1 is LNHDA and CDR2 is SQIVND (reference sequence). With 4 bases removed from V and 0 bases from J, the gap between germline ends came to 10 bases. This CDR3 has 14 residues. The DNA for the CDR3 is TGTGCCAGTAGTAATGGAGGGCACTCCTACGAGCAGTACTTC. Translating gives CASSNGGHSYEQYF.

This clone qualifies as medium-sized (0.01 to 0.1%). The chain carries TRBV11-2 and TRBJ2-7; TRBD1 aligns across 7 bases. The CDR3 spans 15 residues. Per germline, CDR1 SGHAT and CDR2 FQNNGV. V trimming: 5 bases; J trimming: 0 bases; junction bases outside the gene matches: 7. The CDR3 region is CASSPDRVSSYEQYF. CDR3 DNA sequence: TGTGCCAGCAGCCCCGACAGGGTTAGCTCCTACGAGCAGTACTTC.

V and J are TRBV3-1 (or the pseudogene TRBV3-2) and TRBJ1-2, with D possibly TRBD1 on 6 matching bases. The CDR3 loop spans 14 amino acids. The germline V and J ends were trimmed by 3 bases and 0 bases, with 8 bases remaining between them. The germline gives CDR1 LGHDT, CDR2 YNNKEL (reference sequence). The CDR3 protein is CASSHQGPNYGYTF. Here the CDR3 DNA reads TGTGCCAGCAGCCACCAGGGGCCTAACTATGGCTACACCTTC.

This rearrangement joins TRBV4-1 to TRBJ1-2, with 7 bases fitting TRBD1. With V trimmed by 2 bases and J by 1 base, 4 bases remained unmatched. There are 15 residues in the CDR3. Per the germline V gene, CDR1 is MGHRA and CDR2 is YSYEKL. The CDR3 spells CASSQPGQSNYGYTF. The CDR3 region has the DNA TGCGCCAGCAGCCAACCGGGACAGAGTAACTATGGCTACACCTTC.

This chain joins TRBV10-3 and TRBJ1-6, with no clear D. The CDR3 is 13 residues long. Germline V CDR1 and CDR2: ENHRY, SYGVKD. V lost 10 bases and J lost 0, with 7 bases in between. CDR3 sequence: CATGSSYNSPLHF. Written as DNA, the CDR3 is TGTGCCACCGGGAGCTCCTATAATTCACCCCTCCACTTT.

This sequence joins TRBV5-1 and TRBJ2-1; 8 bases line up with TRBD2. After removal of 3 bases from V and 3 bases from J, the junction contained 11 bases not matched to a gene. The CDR3 runs 17 residues. The germline V gene encodes CDR1 SGHRS and CDR2 YFSETQ. CDR3 loop: CASSSKYSGTVYNEQFF. In DNA form, the CDR3 reads TGCGCCAGCAGCTCAAAATATAGCGGGACCGTCTACAATGAGCAGTTCTTC. Looking up the rest from reference TRBV5-1 and TRBJ2-1 gives the full variable domain: KAGVTQTPRYLIKTRGQQVTLSCSPISGHRSVSWYQQTPGQGLQFLFEYFSETQRNKGNFPGRFSGRQFSNSRSEMNVSTLELGDSALYLCASSSKYSGTVYNEQFFGPGTRLTVL.

The J gene is TRBJ1-2, the V gene TRBV27; 7 bases map to TRBD1. The CDR3 totals 15 residues. The V and J ends lost 6 bases and 2 bases, in that order; junction bases with no gene match: 9. Germline V lookup: CDR1 MNHEY, CDR2 SMNVEV (reference sequence). The CDR3 loop reads CASSPRQGQNYGYTF. Written as DNA, the CDR3 is TGTGCCAGCAGCCCCAGACAGGGTCAGAACTATGGCTACACCTTC.

The rearrangement uses TRBV4-1 and TRBJ1-5; 7 nucleotides line up with TRBD1. The CDR3 spans 15 residues. Losses at the gene ends were 4 bases for V and 4 bases for J; bases not matched to a gene: 7. Per germline, CDR1 MGHRA and CDR2 YSYEKL. The CDR3 is CASSPQTGPNQPQHF. The CDR3 DNA reads as TGCGCCAGCAGCCCCCAGACAGGGCCGAATCAGCCCCAGCATTTT.

The chain joins TRBV18 to TRBJ2-5, with a tentative D call TRBD1 (6 bases). V lost 1 base and J lost 1, with 22 bases in between. CDR1 is KGHSH, CDR2 LQKENI, per germline. The CDR3 spans 19 residues. The CDR3 sequence is CASSPLSGHDGTPQETQYF. CDR3 nucleotide sequence: TGTGCCAGCTCACCACTTTCTGGGCATGACGGGACACCCCAAGAGACCCAGTACTTC.

This clone was picked up one time. The rearrangement joins TRBV18 to TRBJ2-5, with D perhaps matching TRBD1 (6 bases). The CDR3 extends over 15 amino acids. Trimming left V 3 bases short and J 4 bases short, with 15 bases between. CDR1 and CDR2 (germline): KGHSH, LQKENI. The CDR3 coding sequence is TGTGCCAGCTCACCTGTTACAGGGTTGGGAGAGACCCAGTACTTC. Translating gives CASSPVTGLGETQYF. The full variable domain, in which reference TRBV18 and TRBJ2-5 provide the parts outside the CDR3, is NAGVMQNPRHLVRRRGQEARLRCSPMKGHSHVYWYRQLPEEGLKFMVYLQKENIIDESGMPKERFSAEFPKEGPSILRIQQVVRGDSAAYFCASSPVTGLGETQYFGPGTRLLVL.

CDR3 sequence (DNA): TGCAGTGCTTGGAGGGTGGAGACCCAGTACTTC. Its protein is CSAWRVETQYF. V usage is TRBV20-1 and J usage is TRBJ2-5; possibly TRBD2 for D (6 bases). Trimming took 5 bases from V and 5 from J, leaving 9 bases between them. This CDR3 is 11 amino acids long. Germline V gene data show CDR1 as DFQATT and CDR2 as SNEGSKA (reference sequence).

Comment on this clone: Other DNA sequences within the sample encode an identical CDR3. The rearrangement uses TRBV19 and TRBJ1-5; 9 positions agree with TRBD1. Germline CDR1 reads LNHDA; CDR2 reads SQIVND (reference sequence). The CDR3 sequence is 15 residues long. V was clipped by 6 bases and J by 1 base; unmatched bases: 4. The CDR3 coding sequence is TGTGCCAGTAGCACAGGGGGCGGAAGCAATCAGCCCCAGCATTTT. Its translation: CASSTGGGSNQPQHF. The whole variable domain, filled in from reference TRBV19 and TRBJ1-5, reads DGGITQSPKYLFRKEGQNVTLSCEQNLNHDAMYWYRQDPGQGLRLIYYSQIVNDFQKGDIAEGYSVSREKKESFPLTVTSAQKNPTAFYLCASSTGGGSNQPQHFGDGTRLSIL.